This TCR beta chain comes out of a study of tumor-infiltrating lymphocytes in localized non-small cell lung cancer. Study-wide background: Several tumor histologies, both smoking statuses, and some post-neoadjuvant chemotherapy samples were included. Regarding the study as a whole: Tumor T-cell fraction was not associated with recurrence-free survival. Immunotypes IM1 and IM2 had similar TCR-derived T-cell fractions.

This clone appeared a few times. Its antigen is unidentified. Germline lookup yields CDR1 LNHDA and CDR2 SQIVND (reference sequence). The CDR3 contains 16 residues. J gave up 7 bases and V 0 bases, and 7 bases lay outside the gene matches. Method: immunoSEQ multiplex PCR; TCRdb's copy keeps in-frame clones and lacks some. The table has roughly 7,100 clones, 70% to 80% seen once. J is TRBJ1-4 and V is TRBV19; the match to TRBD1 covers 8 bases. This TCR derives from a human donor with non-small cell lung cancer. The sequencing input was lung tumor tissue. CDR3 region: CASSIDRSRGREKLFF. CDR3 bases: TGTGCCAGTAGTATAGATCGATCCAGGGGGCGTGAAAAACTGTTTTTT.